The T cell receptor (beta chain) described here comes from a study of blood T cell repertoires in COVID-19. About the study: Sample material is recorded as cDNA or gDNA derived from T cells, B-cell-depleted T cells, or PBMCs.

The assay was immunoSEQ multiplex PCR, and TCRdb's table has in-frame clones only and misses some. The sample has hundreds of thousands of clones; nearly 90% are singletons. Cohorts were determined from participant-reported clinical history. Trimming took 3 bases from V and 0 from J, leaving 9 bases between them. Germline V gene lookup returns CDR1 KGHSH and CDR2 LQKENI. The CDR3 has 14 residues. This clone appeared a single time. Other DNA sequences in the same sample also yield this CDR3. What was sequenced was PBMCs or T cells enriched from blood (not recorded which). This receptor was identified in a woman aged 18 to 35 with acute COVID-19. V is TRBV18 and J is TRBJ2-7; perhaps TRBD2 as D (6 bases). The CDR3 sequence: CASSPGGSSYEQYF. The CDR3 nucleotides are TGTGCCAGCTCACCGGGGGGAAGCTCCTACGAGCAGTACTTC.